The next 22 T cell receptor beta chains were all read from a single sample in a study of shared clonotypes between healthy human individuals. Method: immunoSEQ multiplex PCR; TCRdb's copy keeps in-frame clones and lacks some. The sample has around 88,000 clones; 67% are singletons. Sequencing was performed on memory CD8+ T cells sorted from blood. The sample's subset: CD45RO+ cells pooled with CCR7-negative TemRA cells. The receptors originated from a man aged 25-45 years in good health.

This clone has only a few counts. CDR3 DNA sequence: TGTGCCAGCAGCCTCCGGGGCCACAATGAGCAGTTCTTC. Protein sequence: CASSLRGHNEQFF. V is TRBV13 and J is TRBJ2-1; D tentatively reads TRBD1 or TRBD2 (5 bases each). The V end was cut by 5 bases, the J end by 5 bases, with 10 bases between. The CDR3 has 13 residues. Germline V CDR1 and CDR2: PRHDT, FYEKMQ (reference sequence).

This clone has ten or more counts. The chain joins TRBV6-5 to TRBJ1-2; the D is unclear. CDR1 and CDR2 (germline): MNHEY, SVGAGI. The CDR3 length is 14 residues. V was cut by 0 bases and J by 6 bases, with 11 bases left in between. DNA of the CDR3: TGTGCCAGCAGTTACTCGAATGTAGGTGATGGCTACACCTTC. Amino acid sequence: CASSYSNVGDGYTF.

This clone was found many times. The chain employs TRBV28 and TRBJ2-1; D remains ambiguous. Trimming cost V 7 bases and J 3 bases, with 10 bases left between them. The CDR3 has 13 amino acids. CDR1 and CDR2 from the germline V gene are MDHEN and SYDVKM. This CDR3 is CASIRGNYNEQFF. Written as DNA, the CDR3 is TGTGCCAGCATCCGCGGAAACTACAATGAGCAGTTCTTC.

Many counts were recorded for this clone. V is TRBV27 and J is TRBJ2-7; 7 nucleotides align to TRBD1. V dropped 0 bases and J dropped 3; count of bases not matched to a gene: 8. This CDR3 contains 16 residues. CDR1 MNHEY and CDR2 SMNVEV come from the germline V gene (reference sequence). CDR3 region: CASSLSLLRGRYEQYF. CDR3 nucleotides: TGTGCCAGCAGTTTATCATTGTTGAGGGGGCGCTACGAGCAGTACTTC.

V gene TRBV7-1 combines with J gene TRBJ2-7; D gene ambiguous. TRBV7-1 is flagged as an ORF with uncertain function. Trimming cost V 5 bases and J 3 bases, with 11 bases left between them. CDR3 length equals 13 residues. The CDR3, as DNA: TGTGCCAGCAGCCCGTTGGGTCACTACGAGCAGTACTTC. It translates to CASSPLGHYEQYF.

The J gene is TRBJ2-1, the V gene TRBV9, with a weak D call TRBD2 (5 bases). From germline, CDR1 is SGDLS and CDR2 YYNGEE. The CDR3 consists of 19 residues. Trimming took off 1 base at V and 3 bases at J, with 23 bases between the two ends. The CDR3 DNA reads TGTGCCAGCAGCGTATCTGTACTAGAGAGACTAAATCACTACAATGAGCAGTTCTTC. Its translation is CASSVSVLERLNHYNEQFF.

The gene calls are TRBV5-6 and TRBJ2-1, with a weak D call TRBD1 (5 bases). Deletions cut 7 bases from V and 0 bases from J, with 20 bases between. CDR1 SGHDT and CDR2 YYEEEE come from the germline V gene. This CDR3 comprises 17 residues. The CDR3 loop is CASSVITRTSSYNEQFF. As DNA, the CDR3 is TGTGCCAGCTCAGTCATAACCCGGACAAGCTCCTACAATGAGCAGTTCTTC.

The chain recombines TRBV4-3 with TRBJ2-3, with a tentative D call TRBD2 (5 bases). Germline CDR1 and CDR2: LGHNA and YSLEER. This CDR3 contains 14 residues. The germline V and J ends were trimmed by 0 bases and 6 bases, with 10 bases remaining between them. The CDR3 here is CASSQDPWEDTQYF. CDR3 nucleotides: TGCGCCAGCAGCCAAGATCCGTGGGAGGATACGCAGTATTTT.

The genes are TRBV5-6 and TRBJ1-2; TRBD1 might be the D (5 bases). Trimming left V 0 bases short and J 7 bases short, with 10 bases between. From germline, CDR1 is SGHDT and CDR2 YYEEEE. CDR3 length: 13 amino acids. The CDR3 DNA reads as TGTGCCAGCAGCTTGGACAGGTCCCCTGGCTACACCTTC. Translation gives CASSLDRSPGYTF.

The chain recombines TRBV10-1 with TRBJ2-1; 11 bases line up with TRBD2. Germline V gene data show CDR1 as WNHNN and CDR2 as SYGVQD (reference sequence). The CDR3 contains 14 residues. With 3 bases clipped from V and 7 bases from J, the junction kept 2 bases outside the gene matches. The CDR3 here is CASSELAGGNEQFF. CDR3 sequence (DNA): TGCGCCAGCAGTGAATTAGCGGGGGGGAATGAGCAGTTCTTC.

The rearrangement joins TRBV7-9 to TRBJ1-1; D is undetermined. Trimming took 1 base from V and 8 from J, leaving 14 bases between them. Germline CDR1 is SEHNR and CDR2 is FQNEAQ (reference sequence). CDR3 length: 14 amino acids. The CDR3 loop is CASSLEWEWREAFF. CDR3 nucleotide sequence: TGTGCCAGCAGCTTAGAGTGGGAATGGCGGGAAGCTTTCTTT.

This clone was detected a few times. The chain carries TRBV4-3 and TRBJ2-1, with D maybe TRBD2 (5 bases). CDR1 is LGHNA and CDR2 is YSLEER in the germline V gene. The V gene lost 0 bases and the J gene lost 4 bases, with 13 bases spanning the gap. The CDR3 is made up of 16 amino acids. The CDR3 bases are TGCGCCAGCAGCCAAGAACCGGGATCTGTGTACAATGAGCAGTTCTTC. The encoded protein is CASSQEPGSVYNEQFF.

This clone has only a few counts. The genes are TRBV19 and TRBJ1-5, with 7 bases lining up with TRBD1. This CDR3 region has 14 residues. The germline CDR1 and CDR2 sequences are LNHDA and SQIVND (reference sequence). Germline trimming cut 8 bases from V and 7 bases from J; bases unmatched to any gene: 11. The CDR3 region has the DNA TGTGCCAGTTGCAGGGCAGGGGGTTACCAGCCCCAGCATTTT. Residues: CASCRAGGYQPQHF. The full variable domain, in which reference TRBV19 and TRBJ1-5 provide the parts outside the CDR3, is DGGITQSPKYLFRKEGQNVTLSCEQNLNHDAMYWYRQDPGQGLRLIYYSQIVNDFQKGDIAEGYSVSREKKESFPLTVTSAQKNPTAFYLCASCRAGGYQPQHFGDGTRLSIL.

V is TRBV11-2 and J is TRBJ2-2; D remains unclear. CDR1 is SGHAT and CDR2 is FQNNGV in the germline V gene. The V end lost 1 base, the J end lost 1 base, and 7 bases lay between the germline ends. The CDR3 is 15 amino acids. The CDR3 protein is CASSLVLGNTGELFF. DNA for the CDR3: TGTGCCAGCAGCTTAGTTCTAGGGAACACCGGGGAGCTGTTTTTT.

The chain employs TRBV4-1 and TRBJ1-4, with TRBD1 as a possible D gene (5 bases). Trimming stripped 4 bases from V and 4 bases from J, with 10 bases between. From germline, CDR1 is MGHRA and CDR2 YSYEKL. The CDR3 length is 14 residues. CDR3 sequence (DNA): TGCGCCAGCAGCCCGGGACGGTTTAATGAAAAACTGTTTTTT. Amino acid sequence: CASSPGRFNEKLFF.

The chain joins TRBV9 to TRBJ2-3; TRBD2 matches at 9 bases. The germline V gene has CDR1 SGDLS and CDR2 YYNGEE. Trimming removed 4 bases from V and 2 bases from J; junction bases left unmatched: 8. The CDR3 is made up of 16 amino acids. The CDR3 protein is CASSLLGLANTDTQYF. The CDR3 DNA follows: TGTGCCAGCAGCCTCCTTGGACTAGCGAACACAGATACGCAGTATTTT. The variable domain in full, completed from reference TRBV9 and TRBJ2-3, reads DSGVTQTPKHLITATGQRVTLRCSPRSGDLSVYWYQQSLDQGLQFLIQYYNGEERAKGNILERFSAQQFPDLHSELNLSSLELGDSALYFCASSLLGLANTDTQYFGPGTRLTVL.

This clone was seen only a few times. V gene TRBV27 combines with J gene TRBJ2-1, with D possibly being TRBD2 (5 bases). Per germline, CDR1 MNHEY and CDR2 SMNVEV (reference sequence). The CDR3 spans 15 residues. Trimming removed 3 bases at V and 1 base at J, with 10 bases between. CDR3 nucleotides: TGTGCCAGCAGTTTCTTAAGCGGTTCCTACAATGAGCAGTTCTTC. This codes for CASSFLSGSYNEQFF.

This clone was seen only once. The rearrangement links TRBV25-1 to TRBJ2-7; the match to TRBD1 covers 7 bases. Germline loops: CDR1 MGHDK, CDR2 SYGVNS. Trimming at V came to 4 bases and at J to 6 bases, leaving 12 bases not matched to a gene. The CDR3 totals 15 residues. The CDR3, as DNA: TGTGCCAGCAGTGCCTCAGACAGGGAAAGCGGCGAGCAGTACTTC. Amino acids: CASSASDRESGEQYF.

The rearrangement links TRBV4-2 to TRBJ2-7; D perhaps matches TRBD2 (6 bases). Trimming stripped 0 bases from V and 1 base from J, with 13 bases between. CDR1 LGHNA and CDR2 YNFKEQ come from the germline V gene. The CDR3 is 16 amino acids. Here the CDR3 reads CASSQEGGDPSYEQYF. CDR3 DNA sequence: TGTGCCAGCAGCCAAGAAGGCGGGGACCCGTCCTACGAGCAGTACTTC.

The gene calls are TRBV7-6 and TRBJ2-1, with a possible D match to TRBD2 (6 bases). The V end was cut by 3 bases, the J end by 10 bases, with 13 bases between. Germline loops: CDR1 SGHVS, CDR2 FNYEAQ. CDR3 length equals 13 residues. The CDR3 here is CASSFASGGEQFF. CDR3 nucleotides: TGTGCCAGCAGCTTCGCGTCAGGAGGGGAGCAGTTCTTC.

J is TRBJ2-1 and V is TRBV9; 14 nucleotides agree with TRBD2. V trimming: 3 bases; J trimming: 7 bases; junction bases outside the gene matches: 3. The CDR3 is made up of 15 amino acids. From germline, CDR1 is SGDLS and CDR2 YYNGEE. The CDR3 nucleotides read TGTGCCAGCAGCGCGGGACTAGCGGGAGCTAATGAGCAGTTCTTC. Translating it yields CASSAGLAGANEQFF. Full variable domain (missing parts from reference TRBV9 and TRBJ2-1): DSGVTQTPKHLITATGQRVTLRCSPRSGDLSVYWYQQSLDQGLQFLIQYYNGEERAKGNILERFSAQQFPDLHSELNLSSLELGDSALYFCASSAGLAGANEQFFGPGTRLTVL.

The rearrangement joins TRBV6-1 to TRBJ2-7; D may be TRBD2 (6 bases). Germline CDR1 and CDR2: MNHNS and SASEGT. Trimming cost V 4 bases and J 2 bases, with 15 bases left between them. The CDR3 totals 15 residues. The DNA of the CDR3 is TGTGCCAGCAGTGGGGGACTGAGCTGGGCCTACGAGCAGTACTTC. Translating gives CASSGGLSWAYEQYF.